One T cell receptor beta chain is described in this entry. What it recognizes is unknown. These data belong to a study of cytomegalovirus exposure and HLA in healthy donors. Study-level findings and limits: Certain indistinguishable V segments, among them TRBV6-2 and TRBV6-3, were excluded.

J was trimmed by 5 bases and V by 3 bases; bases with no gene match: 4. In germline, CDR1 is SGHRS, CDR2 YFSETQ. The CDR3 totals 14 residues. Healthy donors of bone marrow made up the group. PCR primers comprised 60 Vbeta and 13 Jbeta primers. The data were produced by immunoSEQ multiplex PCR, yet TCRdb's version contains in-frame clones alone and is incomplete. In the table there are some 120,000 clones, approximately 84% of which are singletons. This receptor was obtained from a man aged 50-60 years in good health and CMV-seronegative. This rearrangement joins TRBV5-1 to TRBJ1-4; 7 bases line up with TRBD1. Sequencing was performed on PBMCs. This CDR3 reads CASSSGQRNEKLFF. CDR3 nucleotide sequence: TGCGCCAGCAGCTCGGGACAGAGAAATGAAAAACTGTTTTTT.